One and the same sample provided the 18 T cell receptor beta chains below, sequenced in a study of neoadjuvant nivolumab and ipilimumab in lung cancer. The data were produced by immunoSEQ multiplex PCR, yet TCRdb's version contains in-frame clones alone and is incomplete. The repertoire holds around 20,000 clones, with roughly three quarters as singletons. Sequenced material: tumor tissue, taken after neoadjuvant nivolumab, alone or with ipilimumab, at or shortly before surgery. All receptors come from an adult with non-small cell lung cancer.

The V and J genes are TRBV11-2 and TRBJ2-7, with unresolved D. Trimming pared 1 base from V and 0 bases from J, leaving 4 bases between. Germline CDR1 and CDR2: SGHAT and FQNNGV. The CDR3 has 13 residues. The CDR3 coding sequence is TGTGCCAGCAGCTTAGTACGCTCCTACGAGCAGTACTTC. As protein: CASSLVRSYEQYF.

The chain uses TRBV6-5 and TRBJ2-2, with D unclear. V was cut by 0 bases and J by 4 bases, with 12 bases left in between. Germline V CDR1 and CDR2: MNHEY, SVGAGI. The CDR3 is 16 residues long. The CDR3 DNA follows: TGTGCCAGCAGTTACTCGAAAGGGCGTCTCACCGGGGAGCTGTTTTTT. Protein sequence: CASSYSKGRLTGELFF.

The chain employs TRBV7-9 and TRBJ2-5; a weak D match, TRBD2 (6 bases). V lost 8 bases to trimming and J lost 8 bases, with 15 bases between them. CDR3 length: 12 residues. Germline assignment: CDR1 SEHNR and CDR2 FQNEAQ (reference sequence). CDR3 DNA sequence: TGTGCCAGCGCTCCTTCTAGCGAAACCCAGTACTTC. It translates to CASAPSSETQYF.

The J gene is TRBJ2-3, the V gene TRBV5-1; D remains unclear. The CDR3 consists of 14 residues. CDR1 SGHRS and CDR2 YFSETQ come from the germline V gene. V dropped 0 bases and J dropped 4 bases, with 9 bases sitting between them. The CDR3 sequence is CASSLEGFPDTQYF. DNA for the CDR3: TGCGCCAGCAGCTTGGAGGGATTCCCAGATACGCAGTATTTT.

This chain connects TRBV19 to TRBJ1-1; TRBD1 aligns across 10 bases. CDR3 size: 17 residues. The ends lost 5 bases at V and 0 bases at J; junction bases unmatched: 9. Germline V gene sequence: CDR1 LNHDA, CDR2 SQIVND (reference sequence). As DNA, the CDR3 is TGTGCCAGTAGTGGGGGGGACAGGGGACTTATGAACACTGAAGCTTTCTTT. Translated, it gives CASSGGDRGLMNTEAFF.

V gene TRBV6-5 combines with J gene TRBJ1-4; 8 nucleotides agree with TRBD1. Per germline, CDR1 MNHEY and CDR2 SVGAGI. The CDR3 has 15 amino acids. J was trimmed by 10 bases and V by 2 bases; bases with no gene match: 9. The CDR3 spells CASSYGVSGGGKLFF. CDR3 DNA sequence: TGTGCCAGCAGTTACGGGGTTTCAGGGGGCGGAAAACTGTTTTTT.

CDR3 sequence reads: CASSSVREQYF. As DNA, the CDR3 is TGTGCCAGCAGCTCAGTCCGGGAGCAGTACTTC. The chain recombines TRBV6-5 with TRBJ2-7; D is uncertain. The germline V gene has CDR1 MNHEY and CDR2 SVGAGI. This CDR3 is built from 11 residues. Trimming pared 6 bases from V and 7 bases from J, leaving 10 bases between.

The genes are TRBV15 and TRBJ2-2, with D maybe TRBD1 (5 bases). Germline CDR1 is LNHNV and CDR2 is YYDKDF (reference sequence). CDR3 length: 15 residues. Trimming pared 1 base from V and 6 bases from J, leaving 12 bases between. CDR3 bases: TGTGCCACCAGCAGAGGGACCAGGGTGGCCGGGGAGCTGTTTTTT. It yields the protein CATSRGTRVAGELFF. Together with reference TRBV15 and TRBJ2-2, the CDR3 gives the full variable domain: DAMVIQNPRYQVTQFGKPVTLSCSQTLNHNVMYWYQQKSSQAPKLLFHYYDKDFNNEADTPDNFQSRRPNTSFCFLDIRSPGLGDTAMYLCATSRGTRVAGELFFGEGSRLTVL.

The V gene is TRBV30, the J gene TRBJ2-3; no definite D call. The CDR3 covers 14 residues. V lost 0 bases to trimming and J lost 2 bases, with 9 bases between them. The germline V gene encodes CDR1 GTSNPN and CDR2 SVGIG (reference sequence). The CDR3 reads CAWSVVQTTDTQYF. In DNA, the CDR3 is TGTGCCTGGAGTGTAGTCCAAACCACAGATACGCAGTATTTT.

This chain connects TRBV6-6 to TRBJ2-1, with TRBD2 identical over 13 bases. This CDR3 has 16 residues. Trimming at V came to 2 bases and at J to 7 bases, leaving 5 bases not matched to a gene. Germline V gene data show CDR1 as MNHNY and CDR2 as SVGAGI (reference sequence). The CDR3 spells CASSYPTSGGKNEQFF. In DNA, the CDR3 is TGTGCCAGCAGTTACCCGACTAGCGGGGGGAAAAATGAGCAGTTCTTC.

The genes are TRBV9 and TRBJ2-1, with D perhaps TRBD2 (7 bases). The CDR3 consists of 16 residues. V lost 0 bases and J lost 4, with 14 bases in between. Germline V gene data show CDR1 as SGDLS and CDR2 as YYNGEE. The CDR3, as DNA: TGTGCCAGCAGCGTAGCTGTGGGGGGGGCTTACAATGAGCAGTTCTTC. Its translation is CASSVAVGGAYNEQFF.

This clone was seen once. CDR3 region: CASSPYRGVNTEAFF. Here the CDR3 DNA reads TGTGCCAGCAGCCCTTACAGGGGCGTGAACACTGAAGCTTTCTTT. This chain links TRBV7-2 with TRBJ1-1, with 7 nucleotides matching TRBD1. Germline trimming cut 5 bases from V and 0 bases from J; bases unmatched to any gene: 6. This CDR3 is built from 15 residues. Germline V gene data show CDR1 as SGHTA and CDR2 as FQGNSA.

The chain recombines TRBV5-1 with TRBJ2-1, with 9 bases lining up with TRBD1. The CDR3 sequence is 15 residues long. Germline CDR1 SGHRS, CDR2 YFSETQ. The trim removed 4 bases at V and 9 bases at J, leaving 11 bases unmatched. The CDR3, as DNA: TGCGCCAGCAGCAATGGGACAGGGAAAGCGTCTGAGCAGTTCTTC. Protein: CASSNGTGKASEQFF.

V usage is TRBV7-2 and J usage is TRBJ1-6, with D hard to call. From germline, CDR1 is SGHTA and CDR2 FQGNSA. This CDR3 has 12 residues. Trimming took off 3 bases at V and 7 bases at J, with 4 bases between the two ends. The CDR3 coding sequence is TGTGCCAGCAGCTTGAACAATTCACCCCTCCACTTT. This codes for CASSLNNSPLHF.

The chain uses TRBV6-5 and TRBJ1-4; D is ambiguous. Trimming removed 8 bases from V and 1 base from J, with 8 bases in between. This CDR3 has 13 residues. Per the germline V gene, CDR1 is MNHEY and CDR2 is SVGAGI. This chain's CDR3 is CASGRRTNEKLFF. For the CDR3, the DNA is TGTGCCAGCGGGCGGAGAACTAATGAAAAACTGTTTTTT.

The V call is TRBV4-2, the J call TRBJ2-6; D possibly uses TRBD1 or TRBD2 (6 bases each). With 7 bases removed from V and 4 bases from J, the gap between germline ends came to 17 bases. The CDR3 is 16 residues long. Germline CDR1 LGHNA, CDR2 YNFKEQ. The CDR3 loop reads CASNPEGGVGANVLTF. CDR3 nucleotide sequence: TGTGCCAGCAATCCCGAGGGGGGTGTCGGGGCCAACGTCCTGACTTTC.

This chain joins TRBV5-4 and TRBJ2-2; D is undetermined. Deletions cut 3 bases from V and 2 bases from J, with 8 bases between. This CDR3 has 14 amino acids. Germline lookup yields CDR1 SGHNT and CDR2 YYREEE (reference sequence). The CDR3 sequence: CASSYRPNTGELFF. The CDR3 DNA sequence: TGTGCCAGCAGCTACCGACCCAACACCGGGGAGCTGTTTTTT.

V usage is TRBV9 and J usage is TRBJ2-3; possibly TRBD1 or TRBD2 for D (6 bases each). The CDR3 covers 15 residues. Germline values: CDR1 SGDLS, CDR2 YYNGEE. The ends were cut back, 0 bases at V and 5 bases at J, with 13 bases in the middle. CDR3 amino acids: CASSVVGRGGDTQYF. CDR3 sequence (DNA): TGTGCCAGCAGCGTAGTCGGCAGGGGAGGAGATACGCAGTATTTT.